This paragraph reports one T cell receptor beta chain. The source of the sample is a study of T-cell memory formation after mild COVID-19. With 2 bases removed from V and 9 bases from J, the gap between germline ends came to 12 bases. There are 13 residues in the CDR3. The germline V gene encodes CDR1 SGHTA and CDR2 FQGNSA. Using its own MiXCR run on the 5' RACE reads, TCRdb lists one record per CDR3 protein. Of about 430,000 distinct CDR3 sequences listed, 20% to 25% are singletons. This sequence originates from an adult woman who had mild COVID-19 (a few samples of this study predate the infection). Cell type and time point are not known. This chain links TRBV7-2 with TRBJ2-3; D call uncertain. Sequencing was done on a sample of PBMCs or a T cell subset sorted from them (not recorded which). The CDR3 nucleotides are TGTGCCAGCAGCTTATATGAGCGACGGACGCAGTATTTT. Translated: CASSLYERRTQYF.